One and the same sample provided the 4 T cell receptor beta chains below, sequenced in a study of blood T cell repertoires in COVID-19 (TCRdb year 2020). Library creation used the immunoSEQ multiplex PCR assay. The table comes from immuneACCESS by way of TCRdb, which keeps in-frame sequences with V and J called. Part of the clones is missing from these tables; in studies checked, under half for an unresolved V gene and the rest for unknown reasons. This sample has over 250,000 clones in its table, and roughly 89% of those were observed once. The ten top clones hold under 2.5% of the sample. Material for sequencing was PBMCs or T cells enriched from blood (not recorded which). The receptors derive from a woman in her sixties or seventies who had recovered from COVID-19.

The V and J genes are TRBV28 and TRBJ1-4; 9 nucleotides agree with TRBD1. Germline values: CDR1 MDHEN, CDR2 SYDVKM. This CDR3 has 15 residues. With 2 bases clipped from V and 7 bases from J, the junction kept 5 bases outside the gene matches. CDR3 protein: CASSLGGQGVEKLFF. In DNA form, the CDR3 reads TGTGCCAGCAGTTTAGGGGGACAGGGTGTTGAAAAACTGTTTTTT.

The genes are TRBV28 and TRBJ2-7; 7 bases match TRBD2. Germline CDR1 is MDHEN and CDR2 is SYDVKM. V was pared by 9 bases and J by 0 bases, with 17 bases of the junction left unmatched. This CDR3 comprises 17 residues. CDR3 region: CASKAHVGGGTSYEQYF. The DNA of the CDR3 is TGTGCCAGTAAGGCCCATGTTGGCGGGGGTACCTCCTACGAGCAGTACTTC.

The V call is TRBV27, the J call TRBJ1-4; TRBD1 is a possible D gene (5 bases). The V gene lost 5 bases and the J gene lost 2 bases, with 12 bases spanning the gap. Per germline, CDR1 MNHEY and CDR2 SMNVEV (reference sequence). CDR3 length: 15 residues. CDR3 residues: CASSRGFFTNEKLFF. The DNA for the CDR3 is TGTGCCAGCAGTCGGGGGTTTTTCACTAATGAAAAACTGTTTTTT. The full variable domain, with the rest looked up from reference TRBV27 and TRBJ1-4, is EAQVTQNPRYLITVTGKKLTVTCSQNMNHEYMSWYRQDPGLGLRQIYYSMNVEVTDKGDVPEGYKVSRKEKRNFPLILESPSPNQTSLYFCASSRGFFTNEKLFFGSGTQLSVL.

This chain links TRBV7-9 with TRBJ2-1; 8 nucleotides agree with TRBD2. CDR1 and CDR2 from the germline V gene are SEHNR and FQNEAQ (reference sequence). V trimming: 5 bases; J trimming: 6 bases; junction bases outside the gene matches: 3. CDR3 length: 13 residues. DNA for the CDR3: TGTGCCAGCAGCCGGAGCGGGAGCAATGAGCAGTTCTTC. Translation gives CASSRSGSNEQFF.